Below are 27 T cell receptor beta chains sequenced from a single sample in a study of Tregs in tolerant kidney transplant recipients. The repertoire was sequenced with immunoSEQ multiplex PCR; TCRdb's copy has only in-frame clones and lacks some. The table has 20,000 to 25,000 clones, 65% to 85% seen once. Mixed chimerism was transient after nonmyeloablative marrow transplants from related graft donors. This specimen was CD8+ T cells from blood (PBMCs), taken 6 months after the transplant. The receptors originated from a human patient who received a combined kidney and bone marrow transplant. Some of the T cells might come from the graft donor.

The J gene is TRBJ2-1, the V gene TRBV4-3; 13 bases line up with TRBD2. The germline gives CDR1 LGHNA, CDR2 YSLEER. The J segment lost 2 bases and the V segment lost 2 bases, leaving 3 bases of the junction unmatched. This CDR3 spans 17 amino acids. As DNA, the CDR3 is TGCGCCAGCAGCCAAACTAGCGGGGGGGCAGCCTACAATGAGCAGTTCTTC. Translating gives CASSQTSGGAAYNEQFF.

The rearrangement joins TRBV12-5 to TRBJ1-3, with a weak D call TRBD1 (5 bases). From germline, CDR1 is LGHNT and CDR2 FRNRAP. V gave up 5 bases and J gave up 1 base, with 18 bases separating them. This CDR3 spans 17 amino acids. The CDR3 sequence: CASGAAVYRPSGNTIYF. The CDR3 region has the DNA TGTGCTAGTGGTGCTGCCGTGTACAGGCCATCTGGAAACACCATATATTTT.

The sample holds one count of this clone. This chain links TRBV4-3 with TRBJ2-1, with 13 bases matching TRBD2. The CDR3 loop spans 18 amino acids. Looked up from germline, CDR1 is LGHNA and CDR2 is YSLEER. Trimming took 1 base from V and 4 from J; bases not matched to a gene: 7. The CDR3 region has the DNA TGCGCCAGCAGCCAAGCCATCCCACTAGCGGGAGGGTACAATGAGCAGTTCTTC. Translating it yields CASSQAIPLAGGYNEQFF.

The rearrangement joins TRBV19 to TRBJ2-1, with D possibly matching TRBD2 (5 bases). This CDR3 comprises 14 residues. V lost 0 bases to trimming and J lost 5 bases, with 8 bases between them. Germline assignment: CDR1 LNHDA and CDR2 SQIVND (reference sequence). DNA of the CDR3: TGTGCCAGTAGTATAGATCCGGGGAACAATGAGCAGTTCTTC. Translated: CASSIDPGNNEQFF.

The gene calls are TRBV13 and TRBJ2-7, with 10 bases fitting TRBD1. The CDR3 is made up of 18 amino acids. V lost 4 bases to trimming and J lost 2 bases; unmatched junction nucleotides: 14. Germline CDR1 PRHDT, CDR2 FYEKMQ (reference sequence). The chain's CDR3 is CASSSMTGGKIPPYEQYF. DNA of the CDR3: TGTGCCAGCAGCTCGATGACAGGGGGCAAAATCCCCCCCTACGAGCAGTACTTC.

The chain recombines TRBV19 with TRBJ2-5, with D possibly TRBD2 on 5 matching bases. Germline V gene sequence: CDR1 LNHDA, CDR2 SQIVND (reference sequence). Deletions cut 9 bases from V and 0 bases from J, with 11 bases between. The CDR3 runs to 13 residues. This chain's CDR3 is CASKGGHQETQYF. The CDR3 DNA reads as TGTGCCAGCAAAGGAGGACACCAAGAGACCCAGTACTTC.

This clone was counted between two and nine times. V and J are TRBV14 and TRBJ2-5, with 11 nucleotides matching TRBD1. V shed 4 bases, J shed 2 bases, and the junction held 3 bases outside the gene matches. Germline lookup yields CDR1 SGHDN and CDR2 FVKESK. This CDR3 is 15 amino acids long. The CDR3: CASSRGTGGQETQYF. The CDR3 DNA follows: TGTGCCAGCAGCCGCGGGACAGGGGGTCAAGAGACCCAGTACTTC. Full variable domain (remainder filled in from reference TRBV14 and TRBJ2-5): EAGVTQFPSHSVIEKGQTVTLRCDPISGHDNLYWYRRVMGKEIKFLLHFVKESKQDESGMPNNRFLAERTGGTYSTLKVQPAELEDSGVYFCASSRGTGGQETQYFGPGTRLLVL.

V usage is TRBV27 and J usage is TRBJ2-5, with a weak D call TRBD2 (5 bases). The length of the CDR3 is 14 residues. Per germline, CDR1 MNHEY and CDR2 SMNVEV (reference sequence). V was cut by 1 base and J by 3 bases, with 9 bases left in between. CDR3 residues: CASSLYDGEETQYF. In nucleotides, the CDR3 is TGTGCCAGCAGTTTATACGACGGGGAAGAGACCCAGTACTTC.

The V gene is TRBV6-5, the J gene TRBJ2-7, with D possibly being TRBD1 (6 bases). Germline CDR1 is MNHEY and CDR2 is SVGAGI. The V and J ends lost 2 bases and 3 bases respectively, with 14 bases between them. The CDR3 spans 15 residues. This CDR3 reads CASSYGSRGVYEQYF. The DNA of the CDR3 is TGTGCCAGCAGTTACGGGTCCAGGGGCGTCTACGAGCAGTACTTC.

This clone came up once. In DNA, the CDR3 is TGCAGCGTTATGGACTCGGAGGGCAATCAGCCCCAGCATTTT. This codes for CSVMDSEGNQPQHF. This chain uses TRBV29-1 with TRBJ1-5; D unclear. The CDR3 contains 14 residues. The germline V and J ends were trimmed by 5 bases and 2 bases, with 13 bases remaining between them. Per germline, CDR1 SQVTM and CDR2 ANQGSEA.

The chain has TRBV4-3 and TRBJ2-5; 14 nucleotides align to TRBD2. The CDR3 spans 15 residues. Germline values: CDR1 LGHNA, CDR2 YSLEER. Losses at the gene ends were 4 bases for V and 5 bases for J; bases not matched to a gene: 3. The chain's CDR3 is CASSPGTSGGETQYF. The CDR3 DNA is TGCGCCAGCAGCCCCGGGACTAGCGGGGGTGAGACCCAGTACTTC.

This clone showed up just once. The genes are TRBV11-2 and TRBJ2-7; 7 bases are a match to TRBD2. After removal of 6 bases from V and 6 bases from J, the junction contained 8 bases not matched to a gene. The CDR3 has 13 amino acids. The germline CDR1 and CDR2 sequences are SGHAT and FQNNGV. Here the CDR3 reads CASRPGTTTEQYF. The CDR3 DNA reads TGTGCCAGCAGGCCCGGGACTACAACCGAGCAGTACTTC.

The V and J genes are TRBV5-8 and TRBJ2-3; 9 bases align to TRBD1. Germline V CDR1 and CDR2: SGHTS, YDEGEE. This CDR3 is built from 14 residues. The ends lost 0 bases at V and 4 bases at J; junction bases unmatched: 0. CDR3 bases: TGTGCCAGCAGCTTGGGGACAGGGGCAGATACGCAGTATTTT. Residues: CASSLGTGADTQYF.

The chain carries TRBV19 and TRBJ2-2; D is unresolved. The CDR3 sequence is 13 residues long. Germline-derived CDR1 and CDR2 are LNHDA and SQIVND (reference sequence). The V gene lost 2 bases and the J gene lost 5 bases, with 6 bases spanning the gap. Here the CDR3 reads CASSIIQTGELFF. DNA of the CDR3: TGTGCCAGTAGTATAATACAGACCGGGGAGCTGTTTTTT.

The gene calls are TRBV7-2 and TRBJ2-1, with no clear D. Germline assignment: CDR1 SGHTA and CDR2 FQGNSA. The V gene lost 6 bases and the J gene lost 0 bases, with 12 bases spanning the gap. The length of the CDR3 is 15 residues. The CDR3 protein is CASRSDSFSYNEQFF. CDR3 nucleotide sequence: TGTGCCAGCAGGTCCGACTCCTTCTCCTACAATGAGCAGTTCTTC. Complete variable domain (other parts from reference TRBV7-2 and TRBJ2-1): GAGVSQSPSNKVTEKGKDVELRCDPISGHTALYWYRQSLGQGLEFLIYFQGNSAPDKSGLPSDRFSAERTGGSVSTLTIQRTQQEDSAVYLCASRSDSFSYNEQFFGPGTRLTVL.

This clone was observed a single time. This chain links TRBV6-1 with TRBJ2-6; 7 nucleotides align to TRBD2. V lost 3 bases to trimming and J lost 4 bases; unmatched junction nucleotides: 3. Germline V gives CDR1 MNHNS, CDR2 SASEGT. This CDR3 comprises 15 residues. The CDR3 loop reads CASSEGGSGANVLTF. The CDR3 DNA follows: TGTGCCAGCAGTGAGGGAGGGTCCGGGGCCAACGTCCTGACTTTC.

The chain joins TRBV25-1 to TRBJ2-1; no clear D gene. The germline CDR1 and CDR2 sequences are MGHDK and SYGVNS. The CDR3 extends over 11 amino acids. Trimming shortened V by 3 bases and J by 9 bases, and 6 bases separated the two germline ends. The CDR3 loop reads CASSDPFEQFF. DNA of the CDR3: TGTGCCAGCAGTGACCCTTTTGAGCAGTTCTTC. Full variable domain (missing parts from reference TRBV25-1 and TRBJ2-1): EADIYQTPRYLVIGTGKKITLECSQTMGHDKMYWYQQDPGMELHLIHYSYGVNSTEKGDLSSESTVSRIRTEHFPLTLESARPSHTSQYLCASSDPFEQFFGPGTRLTVL.

The rearrangement uses TRBV9 and TRBJ1-2, with 7 bases identical to TRBD1. The germline CDR1 and CDR2 sequences are SGDLS and YYNGEE. The V segment lost 3 bases and the J segment 4 bases; nucleotides outside the gene matches: 15. This CDR3 is built from 17 residues. The CDR3 here is CASSATGASWVLYGYTF. CDR3 sequence (DNA): TGTGCCAGCAGCGCCACAGGGGCCTCATGGGTCCTCTATGGCTACACCTTC. Full variable domain (remainder filled in from reference TRBV9 and TRBJ1-2): DSGVTQTPKHLITATGQRVTLRCSPRSGDLSVYWYQQSLDQGLQFLIQYYNGEERAKGNILERFSAQQFPDLHSELNLSSLELGDSALYFCASSATGASWVLYGYTFGSGTRLTVV.

The chain carries TRBV28 and TRBJ2-7, with 7 bases aligning to TRBD1. J gave up 4 bases and V 2 bases, and 2 bases lay outside the gene matches. CDR1 and CDR2 from the germline V gene are MDHEN and SYDVKM. The CDR3 has 13 residues. In nucleotides, the CDR3 is TGTGCCAGCAGTTTAACAGGGGTTTACGAGCAGTACTTC. The encoded protein is CASSLTGVYEQYF.

The V call is TRBV27, the J call TRBJ2-3, with 8 bases lining up with TRBD2. V shed 2 bases, J shed 0 bases, and the junction held 4 bases outside the gene matches. Germline V gives CDR1 MNHEY, CDR2 SMNVEV (reference sequence). The length of the CDR3 is 16 residues. The CDR3 bases are TGTGCCAGCAGTTTACTGGCTAGCGGGAGCACAGATACGCAGTATTTT. It translates to CASSLLASGSTDTQYF.

The V and J genes are TRBV27 and TRBJ2-7, with 8 bases lining up with TRBD1. This CDR3 contains 14 residues. The V and J ends lost 3 bases and 0 bases, in that order; junction bases with no gene match: 1. Per the germline V gene, CDR1 is MNHEY and CDR2 is SMNVEV (reference sequence). In nucleotides, the CDR3 is TGTGCCAGCAGTTTGGGACAGGCCTCCTACGAGCAGTACTTC. It yields the protein CASSLGQASYEQYF.

The rearrangement joins TRBV11-3 to TRBJ1-1; a possible D gene is TRBD1 (6 bases). V was pared by 5 bases and J by 0 bases, with 19 bases between. The CDR3 has 17 amino acids. Per the germline V gene, CDR1 is SGHNT and CDR2 is YENEEA. The CDR3 DNA follows: TGTGCCAGCAGCCGAAGGGGACATACAAACTTGAACACTGAAGCTTTCTTT. Its protein is CASSRRGHTNLNTEAFF.

In its sample, this clone was seen once. This chain links TRBV9 with TRBJ2-7; 7 nucleotides line up with TRBD1. CDR3 size: 15 residues. Germline lookup yields CDR1 SGDLS and CDR2 YYNGEE. V gave up 0 bases and J gave up 3 bases; unmatched junction bases: 6. The CDR3 is CASSVGGGQNYEQYF. The CDR3 DNA follows: TGTGCCAGCAGCGTAGGAGGGGGACAGAACTACGAGCAGTACTTC. Complete variable domain (other parts from reference TRBV9 and TRBJ2-7): DSGVTQTPKHLITATGQRVTLRCSPRSGDLSVYWYQQSLDQGLQFLIQYYNGEERAKGNILERFSAQQFPDLHSELNLSSLELGDSALYFCASSVGGGQNYEQYFGPGTRLTVT.

The V call is TRBV21-1, the J call TRBJ2-6; the DNA was not used to check the table's D call, TRBD2. TRBV21-1 is an annotated pseudogene. This CDR3 region has 18 residues. The CDR3 sequence is CASSCDLLQQSRANVLTF. The CDR3 coding sequence is TGTGCCAGCAGTTGTGACTTGCTACAACAAAGTCGGGCCAACGTCCTGACTTTC.

This clone was counted between two and nine times. This chain joins TRBV7-7 and TRBJ2-7; 9 nucleotides agree with TRBD1. V was pared by 5 bases and J by 0 bases, with 11 bases of the junction left unmatched. Germline V gene lookup returns CDR1 SSHAT and CDR2 FNYEAQ (reference sequence). CDR3 length equals 17 residues. The CDR3 DNA reads TGTGCCAGCAGCCCCCTATTAGGGACAGGGAGCTCCTACGAGCAGTACTTC. It yields the protein CASSPLLGTGSSYEQYF.

The chain carries TRBV4-3 and TRBJ2-7; possible D gene TRBD1, 6 bases. Germline V gene sequence: CDR1 LGHNA, CDR2 YSLEER. V shed 2 bases and J shed 0 bases, with 14 bases lying between them. The length of the CDR3 is 16 residues. The CDR3 DNA is TGCGCCAGCAGCCAATTCCAGTCGGGACACTCCTACGAGCAGTACTTC. Its translation: CASSQFQSGHSYEQYF.

The gene calls are TRBV6-5 and TRBJ2-5, with TRBD2 identical over 14 bases. CDR3 length equals 16 residues. V shed 4 bases and J 5 bases; nucleotides not matched to a gene: 6. Germline lookup yields CDR1 MNHEY and CDR2 SVGAGI. In DNA form, the CDR3 reads TGTGCCAGCAGTTCGACTAGCGGGGGGGCCATGGAGACCCAGTACTTC. Amino acid sequence: CASSSTSGGAMETQYF.